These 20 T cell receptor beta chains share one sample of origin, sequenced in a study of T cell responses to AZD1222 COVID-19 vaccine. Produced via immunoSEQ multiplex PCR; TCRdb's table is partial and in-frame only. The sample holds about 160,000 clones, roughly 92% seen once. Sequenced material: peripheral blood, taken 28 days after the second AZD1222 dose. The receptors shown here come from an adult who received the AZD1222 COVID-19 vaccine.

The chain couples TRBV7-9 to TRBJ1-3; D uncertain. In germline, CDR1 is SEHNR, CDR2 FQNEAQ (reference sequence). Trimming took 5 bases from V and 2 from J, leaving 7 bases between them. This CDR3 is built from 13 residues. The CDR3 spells CASSTGPGNTIYF. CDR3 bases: TGTGCCAGCAGCACCGGACCTGGAAACACCATATATTTT.

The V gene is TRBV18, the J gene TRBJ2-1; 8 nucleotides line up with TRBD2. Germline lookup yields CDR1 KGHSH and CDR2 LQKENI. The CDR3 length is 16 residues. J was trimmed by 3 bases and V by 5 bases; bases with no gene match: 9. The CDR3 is CASSTTALADYNEQFF. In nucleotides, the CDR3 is TGTGCCAGCTCAACCACGGCACTAGCGGACTACAATGAGCAGTTCTTC.

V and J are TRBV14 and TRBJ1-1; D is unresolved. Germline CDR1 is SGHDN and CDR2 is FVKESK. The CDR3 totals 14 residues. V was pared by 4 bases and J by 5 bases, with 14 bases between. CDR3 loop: CASSPWRGGTEAFF. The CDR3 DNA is TGTGCCAGCAGCCCCTGGCGGGGAGGGACTGAAGCTTTCTTT.

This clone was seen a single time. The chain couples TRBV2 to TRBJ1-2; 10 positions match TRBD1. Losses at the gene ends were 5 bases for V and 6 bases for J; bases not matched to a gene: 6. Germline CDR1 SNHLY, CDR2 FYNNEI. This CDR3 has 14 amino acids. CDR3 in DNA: TGTGCCAGCAGTCCGGGACAGGGGTCCAATGGCTACACCTTC. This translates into CASSPGQGSNGYTF.

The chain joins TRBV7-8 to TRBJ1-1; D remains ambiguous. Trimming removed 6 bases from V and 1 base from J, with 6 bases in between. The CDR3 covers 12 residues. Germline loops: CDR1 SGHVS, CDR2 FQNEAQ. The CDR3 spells CASSPRNTEAFF. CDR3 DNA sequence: TGTGCCAGCAGTCCCAGGAACACTGAAGCTTTCTTT.

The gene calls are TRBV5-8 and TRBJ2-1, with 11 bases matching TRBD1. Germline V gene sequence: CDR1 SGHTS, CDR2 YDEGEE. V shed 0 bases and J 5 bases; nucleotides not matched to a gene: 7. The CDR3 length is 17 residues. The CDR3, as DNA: TGTGCCAGCAGCTTGGTGCGGACAGGGGGCGCAAACAATGAGCAGTTCTTC. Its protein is CASSLVRTGGANNEQFF.

For the CDR3, the DNA is TGTGCCAGCTCACCCCCAGGACTAGCGGGAGGACCAAACACCGGGGAGCTGTTTTTT. Protein sequence: CASSPPGLAGGPNTGELFF. The chain couples TRBV18 to TRBJ2-2; TRBD2 agrees at 14 bases. CDR3 length equals 19 residues. Germline CDR1 reads KGHSH; CDR2 reads LQKENI. The V and J ends lost 3 bases and 2 bases, in that order; junction bases with no gene match: 8.

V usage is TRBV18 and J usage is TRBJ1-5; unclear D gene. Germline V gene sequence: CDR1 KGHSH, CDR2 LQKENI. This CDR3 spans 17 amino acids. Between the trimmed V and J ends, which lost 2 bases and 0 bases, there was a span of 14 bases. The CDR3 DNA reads TGTGCCAGCTCACCAGGTCAGGCCCTTAATAGCAATCAGCCCCAGCATTTT. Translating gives CASSPGQALNSNQPQHF.

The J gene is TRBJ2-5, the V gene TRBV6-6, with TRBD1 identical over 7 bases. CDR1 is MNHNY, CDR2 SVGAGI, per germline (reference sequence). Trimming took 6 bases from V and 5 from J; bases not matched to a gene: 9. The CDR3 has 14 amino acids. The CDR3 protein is CASSPNRGRETQYF. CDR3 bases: TGTGCCAGCAGCCCTAACAGGGGTCGGGAGACCCAGTACTTC.

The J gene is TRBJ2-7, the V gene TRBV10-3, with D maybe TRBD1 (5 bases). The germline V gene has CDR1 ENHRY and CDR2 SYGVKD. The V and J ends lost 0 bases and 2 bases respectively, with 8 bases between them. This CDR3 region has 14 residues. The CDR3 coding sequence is TGTGCCATCAGTGAGTCGACGGACACCTACGAGCAGTACTTC. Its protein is CAISESTDTYEQYF.

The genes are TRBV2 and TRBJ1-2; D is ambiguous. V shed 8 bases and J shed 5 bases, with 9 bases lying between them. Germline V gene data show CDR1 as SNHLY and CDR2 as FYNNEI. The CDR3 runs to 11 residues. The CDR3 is CASDGKYGYTF. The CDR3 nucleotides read TGTGCCAGCGACGGTAAATATGGCTACACCTTC.

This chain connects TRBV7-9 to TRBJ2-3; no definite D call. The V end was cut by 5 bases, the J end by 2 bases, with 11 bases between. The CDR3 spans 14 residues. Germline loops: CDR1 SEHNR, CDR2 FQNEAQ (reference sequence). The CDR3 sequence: CASSPEMPTDTQYF. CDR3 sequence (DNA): TGTGCCAGCAGCCCTGAAATGCCCACAGATACGCAGTATTTT. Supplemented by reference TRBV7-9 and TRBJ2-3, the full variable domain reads DTGVSQNPRHKITKRGQNVTFRCDPISEHNRLYWYRQTLGQGPEFLTYFQNEAQLEKSRLLSDRFSAERPKGSFSTLEIQRTEQGDSAMYLCASSPEMPTDTQYFGPGTRLTVL.

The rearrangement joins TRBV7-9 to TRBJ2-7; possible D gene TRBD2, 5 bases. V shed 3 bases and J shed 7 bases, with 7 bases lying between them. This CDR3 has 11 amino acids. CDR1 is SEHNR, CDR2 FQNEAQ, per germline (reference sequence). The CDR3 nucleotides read TGTGCCAGCAGCTTGGGAGCGGAGCAGTACTTC. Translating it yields CASSLGAEQYF. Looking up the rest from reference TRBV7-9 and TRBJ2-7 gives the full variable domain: DTGVSQNPRHKITKRGQNVTFRCDPISEHNRLYWYRQTLGQGPEFLTYFQNEAQLEKSRLLSDRFSAERPKGSFSTLEIQRTEQGDSAMYLCASSLGAEQYFGPGTRLTVT.

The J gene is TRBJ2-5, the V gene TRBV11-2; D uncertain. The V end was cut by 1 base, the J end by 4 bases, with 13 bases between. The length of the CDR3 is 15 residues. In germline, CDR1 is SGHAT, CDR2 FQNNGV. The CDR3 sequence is CASSLGARSPETQYF. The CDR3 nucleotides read TGTGCCAGCAGCTTAGGAGCTCGCAGCCCAGAGACCCAGTACTTC.

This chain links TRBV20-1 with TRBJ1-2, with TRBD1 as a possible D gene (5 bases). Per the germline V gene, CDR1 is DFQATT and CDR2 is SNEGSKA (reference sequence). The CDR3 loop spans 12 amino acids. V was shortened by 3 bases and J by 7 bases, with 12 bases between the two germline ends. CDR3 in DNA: TGCAGTGCTAGTAATAGGGGAGGTGGCTACACCTTC. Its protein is CSASNRGGGYTF.

In DNA form, the CDR3 reads TGTGCCAGCAGTTACGACTCGGGACAAGAGACCCAGTACTTC. This sequence encodes CASSYDSGQETQYF. The gene calls are TRBV6-5 and TRBJ2-5; TRBD2 might be the D (5 bases). V lost 2 bases, J lost 2 bases, and 9 bases lay in between. Per the germline V gene, CDR1 is MNHEY and CDR2 is SVGAGI. The CDR3 is made up of 14 amino acids.

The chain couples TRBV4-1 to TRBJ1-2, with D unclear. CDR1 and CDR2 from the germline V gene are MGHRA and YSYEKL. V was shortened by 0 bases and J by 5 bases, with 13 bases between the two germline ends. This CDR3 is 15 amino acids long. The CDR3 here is CASSQDDGVWYGYTF. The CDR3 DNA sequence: TGCGCCAGCAGCCAAGATGACGGGGTGTGGTATGGCTACACCTTC.

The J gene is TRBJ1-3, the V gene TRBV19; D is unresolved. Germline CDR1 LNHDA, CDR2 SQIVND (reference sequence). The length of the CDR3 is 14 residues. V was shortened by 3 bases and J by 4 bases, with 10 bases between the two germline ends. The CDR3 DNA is TGTGCCAGTAGTATCCCAGGACCGGGAAACACCATATATTTT. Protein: CASSIPGPGNTIYF.

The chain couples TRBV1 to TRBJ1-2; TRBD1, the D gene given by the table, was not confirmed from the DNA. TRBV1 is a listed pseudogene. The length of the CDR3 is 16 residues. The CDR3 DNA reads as TGCACCAGCAGCCAGCCCGGGACAAGGGATTACTATGGCTACACCTTC. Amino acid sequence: CTSSQPGTRDYYGYTF.

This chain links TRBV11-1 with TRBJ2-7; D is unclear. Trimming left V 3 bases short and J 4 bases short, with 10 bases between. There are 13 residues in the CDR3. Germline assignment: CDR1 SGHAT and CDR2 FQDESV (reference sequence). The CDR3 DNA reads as TGTGCCAGCAGCTTTAGGAGTTTGTACGAGCAGTACTTC. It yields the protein CASSFRSLYEQYF.